This T cell receptor (beta chain) was retrieved from a study of early T cells in non-severe SARS-CoV-2 infection. MiXCR, run by TCRdb on the 5' RACE reads, gives a single entry per CDR3 protein. The data hold roughly 80,000 distinct CDR3 sequences, with about 11% observed a single time. Trimming took 7 bases from V and 0 from J, leaving 13 bases between them. CDR1 SQVTM and CDR2 ANQGSEA come from the germline V gene. The CDR3 is 14 residues long. The receptor's source is an adult who was a healthcare worker with PCR-confirmed SARS-CoV-2 infection or an uninfected control (not recorded which). The sample here was whole blood, taken at baseline. This chain links TRBV29-1 with TRBJ2-1, with D perhaps being TRBD1 or TRBD2 (5 bases each). The CDR3 is CSAIEGSSYNEQFF. The CDR3 DNA follows: TGCAGCGCCATAGAGGGGAGCTCCTACAATGAGCAGTTCTTC.